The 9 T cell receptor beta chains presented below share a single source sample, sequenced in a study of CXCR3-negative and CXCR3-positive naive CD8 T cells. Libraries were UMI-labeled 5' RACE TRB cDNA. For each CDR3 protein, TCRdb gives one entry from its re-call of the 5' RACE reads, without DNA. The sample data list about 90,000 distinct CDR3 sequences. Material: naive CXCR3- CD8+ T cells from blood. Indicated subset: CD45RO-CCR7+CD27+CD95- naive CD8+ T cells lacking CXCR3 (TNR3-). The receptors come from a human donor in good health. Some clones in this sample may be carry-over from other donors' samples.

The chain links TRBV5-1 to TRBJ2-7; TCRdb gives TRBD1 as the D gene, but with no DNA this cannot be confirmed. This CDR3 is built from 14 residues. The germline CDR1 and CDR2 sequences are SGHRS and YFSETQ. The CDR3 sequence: CASSFGQPSYEQYF.

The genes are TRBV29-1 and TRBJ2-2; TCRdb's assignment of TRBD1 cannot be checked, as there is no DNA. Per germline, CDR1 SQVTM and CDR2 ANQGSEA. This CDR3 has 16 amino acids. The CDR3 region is CSVQGLAGANTGELFF.

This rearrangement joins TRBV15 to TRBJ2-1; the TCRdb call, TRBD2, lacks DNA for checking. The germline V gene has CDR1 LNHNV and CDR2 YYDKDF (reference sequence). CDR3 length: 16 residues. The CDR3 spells CATSRLTSGGADEQFF.

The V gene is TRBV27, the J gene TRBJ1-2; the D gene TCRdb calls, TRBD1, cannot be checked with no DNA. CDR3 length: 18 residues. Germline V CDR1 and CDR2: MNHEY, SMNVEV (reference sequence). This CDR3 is CASSPAGTGRIFNYGYTF.

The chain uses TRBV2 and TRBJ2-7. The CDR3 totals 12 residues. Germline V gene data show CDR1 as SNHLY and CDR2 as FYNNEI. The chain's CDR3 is CASSTHIYEQYF.

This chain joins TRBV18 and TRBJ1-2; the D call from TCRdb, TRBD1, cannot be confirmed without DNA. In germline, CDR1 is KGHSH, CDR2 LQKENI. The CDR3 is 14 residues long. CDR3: CASSPPTGVYGYTF.

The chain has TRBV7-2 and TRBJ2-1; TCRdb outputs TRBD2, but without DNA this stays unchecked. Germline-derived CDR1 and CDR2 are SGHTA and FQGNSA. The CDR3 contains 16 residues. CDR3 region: CASSSTPSGLRGEQFF.

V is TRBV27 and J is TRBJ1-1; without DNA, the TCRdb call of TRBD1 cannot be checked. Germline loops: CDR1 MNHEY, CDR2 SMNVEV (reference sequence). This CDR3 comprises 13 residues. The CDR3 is CASSLDPGTEAFF.

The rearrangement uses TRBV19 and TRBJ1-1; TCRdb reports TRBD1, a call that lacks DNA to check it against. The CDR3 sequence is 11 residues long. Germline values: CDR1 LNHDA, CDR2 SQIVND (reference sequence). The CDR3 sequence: CASSGGTEAFF.